These T cell receptor beta chains were read from a single sample in a study of blood T cell repertoires in COVID-19. Sequencing was performed with immunoSEQ multiplex PCR; in TCRdb, only in-frame clones are kept and a portion is missing. This sample has 90,000 to 100,000 clones; nearly 90% occur once, and the top ten carry 4% to 5%. Sample: peripheral blood. These receptors originate from a man in his 70s with acute or convalescent COVID-19. CDR3s include the opening cysteine and the closing phenylalanine or tryptophan. Each record gives: V gene, CDR3 protein.

v_gene: TRBV3-1/TRBV3-2; CDR3aa: CASSQVRGSPLHF
v_gene: TRBV7-8; CDR3aa: CASSLDQAGGLVYEQYF
v_gene: TRBV6-5; CDR3aa: CASRADGVDNSPLHF
v_gene: TRBV9; CDR3aa: CASSVEGDLNTEAFF
v_gene: TRBV11-2; CDR3aa: CASSSYSGTGIAFF
v_gene: TRBV2; CDR3aa: CASGDSSYNEQFF
v_gene: TRBV6-5; CDR3aa: CASSYSASLSGELFF
v_gene: TRBV19; CDR3aa: CASSIGGTDTQYF
v_gene: TRBV5-1; CDR3aa: CASSLVSGGTDTQYF
v_gene: TRBV14; CDR3aa: CASSGRTGRGTNEKLFF
v_gene: TRBV6-1; CDR3aa: CASSKVRDLNYEQYF
v_gene: TRBV2; CDR3aa: CANSRYGGASDTQYF
v_gene: TRBV28; CDR3aa: CASRSPQGANNSPLHF
v_gene: TRBV3-1/TRBV3-2; CDR3aa: CASSQDLAGGLQETQYF
v_gene: TRBV5-1; CDR3aa: CASSRDKNNEQFF
v_gene: TRBV29-1; CDR3aa: CSVGTGRHGNTEAFF
v_gene: TRBV9; CDR3aa: CASSVGTTGEQPQHF
v_gene: TRBV19; CDR3aa: CASRLGQGYRSPLHF
v_gene: TRBV19; CDR3aa: CASSPRPTSTGELFF
v_gene: TRBV5-1; CDR3aa: CASSLEGDSGANVLTF
v_gene: TRBV5-8; CDR3aa: CASSLQGATNEKLFF
v_gene: TRBV9; CDR3aa: CASSHVGGAYGYTF
v_gene: TRBV5-1; CDR3aa: CASSLAGGLAGELFF
v_gene: TRBV11-2; CDR3aa: CASSLAVRGRGETQYF
v_gene: TRBV5-1; CDR3aa: CASSPRQGVNTGELFF
v_gene: TRBV21-1; CDR3aa: CASSIGGKGPKNSPLHF
v_gene: TRBV9; CDR3aa: CASSVVGSQQLFF